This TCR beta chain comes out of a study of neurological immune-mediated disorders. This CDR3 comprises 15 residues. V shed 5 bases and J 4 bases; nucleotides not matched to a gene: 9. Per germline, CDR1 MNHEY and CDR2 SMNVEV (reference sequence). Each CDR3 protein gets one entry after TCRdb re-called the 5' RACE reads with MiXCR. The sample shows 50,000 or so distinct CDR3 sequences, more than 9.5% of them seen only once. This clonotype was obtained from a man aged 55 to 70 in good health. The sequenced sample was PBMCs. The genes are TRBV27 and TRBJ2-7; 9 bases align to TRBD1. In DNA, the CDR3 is TGTGCCAGCAGTACCAGAACAGGGGGCTCGTACGAGCAGTACTTC. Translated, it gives CASSTRTGGSYEQYF.